A single sample gave rise to the 4 T cell receptor beta chains below, sequenced in a study of response to subunit inactivated influenza vaccine. TCRdb re-called the RT-PCR reads through MiXCR, storing one row per CDR3 protein. The sample records hundreds of thousands of distinct CDR3 sequences, 11% to 15% being singletons. Sample: PBMCs from blood, taken around two weeks before vaccination. The receptors originated from a man in his fifties or sixties who received an inactivated influenza vaccine.

The rearrangement joins TRBV4-1 to TRBJ1-1; no reliable D call. The germline V and J ends were trimmed by 4 bases and 2 bases, with 14 bases remaining between them. The CDR3 extends over 15 amino acids. Germline assignment: CDR1 MGHRA and CDR2 YSYEKL. The CDR3 region is CASSLWMDRNTEAFF. In nucleotides, the CDR3 is TGCGCCAGCAGCCTGTGGATGGATCGAAACACTGAAGCTTTCTTT.

This clonotype was counted many times. The genes are TRBV6-5 and TRBJ2-7; D is possibly TRBD1 (5 bases). The CDR3 consists of 13 residues. V lost 4 bases, J lost 2 bases, and 9 bases lay in between. Germline V gene lookup returns CDR1 MNHEY and CDR2 SVGAGI. The CDR3 sequence is CASSLDSTYEQYF. In DNA, the CDR3 is TGTGCCAGCAGTTTAGACAGCACCTACGAGCAGTACTTC.

In this sample, this clonotype turned up many times. The chain uses TRBV12-3 or TRBV12-4 and TRBJ1-1, with D possibly TRBD1 on 6 matching bases. V lost 2 bases to trimming and J lost 0 bases, with 7 bases between them. The CDR3 runs 14 residues. The CDR3 DNA reads TGTGCCAGCAGTTTACAGGGGTTGAACACTGAAGCTTTCTTT. Its protein product is CASSLQGLNTEAFF.

This clonotype was seen more than once but under ten times. This sequence joins TRBV27 and TRBJ1-1; possibly TRBD1 for D (6 bases). Germline CDR1 reads MNHEY; CDR2 reads SMNVEV (reference sequence). The CDR3 loop spans 16 amino acids. V was clipped by 0 bases and J by 4 bases, with 15 bases between them. CDR3 in DNA: TGTGCCAGCAGTTTATCGTATGCGCAGGGGCTCACTGAAGCTTTCTTT. Its protein is CASSLSYAQGLTEAFF.